The rows below give T cell receptor beta chains drawn from one sample of a study of OX40 agonist ivuxolimab in advanced cancers. Method: immunoSEQ multiplex PCR; TCRdb's copy keeps in-frame clones and lacks some. This table has about 75,000 clones, 86% appearing once. Sequenced here: CD4+ or CD8+ T cells sorted from blood, sampled in a trial of the OX40 agonist ivuxolimab. The receptors here all came from an adult with an advanced solid tumor such as melanoma, head and neck, liver or kidney cancer. Both conserved end residues are part of each CDR3. A D gene is named only where the DNA matches it firmly. Clone size is given for some rows only: seen once, a few or many times, or a class if the clone is expanded.

j_call: TRBJ2-1
d_call: TRBD2
v_call: TRBV10-3
clone_size: once
cdr3_aa: CAISAKTSGATVGQFF
cdr3_nt: TGTGCCATCAGTGCGAAGACTAGCGGGGCCACAGTTGGGCAGTTCTTC

j_call: TRBJ1-4
d_call: -
v_call: TRBV28
clone_size: -
cdr3_aa: CASRRPGQPNEKLFF
cdr3_nt: TGTGCCAGCAGACGTCCGGGACAACCGAATGAAAAACTGTTTTTT

j_call: TRBJ2-1
d_call: TRBD2
v_call: TRBV7-7
clone_size: -
cdr3_aa: CASSYGLAGNNEQFF
cdr3_nt: TGTGCCAGCAGCTATGGGCTAGCGGGGAACAATGAGCAGTTCTTC

j_call: TRBJ2-5
d_call: -
v_call: TRBV18
clone_size: -
cdr3_aa: CASSPNGGPQETQYF
cdr3_nt: TGTGCCAGCTCACCCAACGGGGGTCCCCAAGAGACCCAGTACTTC

j_call: TRBJ2-7
d_call: TRBD2
v_call: TRBV7-3
clone_size: -
cdr3_aa: CASSLTGTSFGEQYF
cdr3_nt: TGTGCCAGCAGCTTAACGGGGACTAGTTTTGGCGAGCAGTACTTC

j_call: TRBJ2-1
d_call: -
v_call: TRBV25-1
clone_size: few
cdr3_aa: CASSGNEQFF
cdr3_nt: TGTGCCAGCAGTGGAAATGAGCAGTTCTTC

j_call: TRBJ2-7
d_call: -
v_call: TRBV7-3
clone_size: -
cdr3_aa: CASSIQGGGEYEQYF
cdr3_nt: TGTGCCAGCAGCATACAGGGAGGAGGGGAATACGAGCAGTACTTC

j_call: TRBJ1-4
d_call: -
v_call: TRBV5-4
clone_size: -
cdr3_aa: CASSFSDGNEKLFF
cdr3_nt: TGTGCCAGCAGCTTCTCGGACGGCAATGAAAAACTGTTTTTT

j_call: TRBJ2-7
d_call: TRBD1
v_call: TRBV28
clone_size: -
cdr3_aa: CASSSLGQGPGGYEQYF
cdr3_nt: TGTGCCAGCAGTTCCCTTGGACAGGGGCCGGGAGGTTACGAGCAGTACTTC

j_call: TRBJ2-5
d_call: TRBD2
v_call: TRBV2
clone_size: -
cdr3_aa: CASSEAGGRPETQYF
cdr3_nt: TGTGCCAGCAGTGAAGCAGGCGGGAGGCCAGAGACCCAGTACTTC

j_call: TRBJ2-1
d_call: -
v_call: TRBV7-2
clone_size: -
cdr3_aa: CASSLGRWRDNEQFF
cdr3_nt: TGTGCCAGCAGCTTAGGAAGGTGGAGAGACAATGAGCAGTTCTTC

j_call: TRBJ2-1
d_call: -
v_call: TRBV10-3
clone_size: -
cdr3_aa: CAISGGGGNEQFF
cdr3_nt: TGTGCCATCAGTGGGGGTGGCGGGAATGAGCAGTTCTTC

j_call: TRBJ2-7
d_call: -
v_call: TRBV5-1
clone_size: -
cdr3_aa: CASSLAQALGEQYF
cdr3_nt: TGCGCCAGCAGCTTGGCACAGGCTCTTGGAGAGCAGTACTTC

j_call: TRBJ2-1
d_call: -
v_call: TRBV7-2
clone_size: -
cdr3_aa: CASSLGAGEQFF
cdr3_nt: TGTGCCAGCAGCTTAGGAGCGGGTGAGCAGTTCTTC

j_call: TRBJ2-3
d_call: -
v_call: TRBV7-8
clone_size: -
cdr3_aa: CASTGNTDTQYF
cdr3_nt: TGTGCCAGTACAGGGAACACAGATACGCAGTATTTT

j_call: TRBJ2-3
d_call: TRBD2
v_call: TRBV10-3
clone_size: -
cdr3_aa: CAISESSIAGVDTQYF
cdr3_nt: TGTGCCATCAGTGAGTCTTCGATAGCGGGGGTCGATACGCAGTATTTT

j_call: TRBJ2-1
d_call: TRBD2
v_call: TRBV15
clone_size: -
cdr3_aa: CATSRKAGSEQFF
cdr3_nt: TGTGCCACCAGCAGAAAAGCGGGAAGTGAGCAGTTCTTC

j_call: TRBJ1-6
d_call: -
v_call: TRBV25-1
clone_size: -
cdr3_aa: CATTDNSRNSPLHF
cdr3_nt: TGTGCCACCACGGACAATTCACGGAATTCACCCCTCCACTTT

j_call: TRBJ2-7
d_call: TRBD2
v_call: TRBV6-1
clone_size: -
cdr3_aa: CASSETSGRAYEQYF
cdr3_nt: TGTGCCAGCAGCGAGACTAGCGGGAGGGCCTACGAGCAGTACTTC

j_call: TRBJ2-7
d_call: TRBD2
v_call: TRBV5-1
clone_size: -
cdr3_aa: CASSLENRGAYEQYF
cdr3_nt: TGCGCCAGCAGCTTGGAGAATCGGGGGGCCTACGAGCAGTACTTC

j_call: TRBJ2-1
d_call: TRBD1
v_call: TRBV10-3
clone_size: -
cdr3_aa: CAITGRTGGNSYNEQFF
cdr3_nt: TGTGCCATCACCGGAAGGACAGGGGGAAACAGCTACAATGAGCAGTTCTTC

j_call: TRBJ1-1
d_call: TRBD1
v_call: TRBV19
clone_size: -
cdr3_aa: CASRLRQGRWNTEAFF
cdr3_nt: TGTGCCAGTAGGCTTCGACAGGGCCGATGGAACACTGAAGCTTTCTTT

j_call: TRBJ2-7
d_call: -
v_call: TRBV27
clone_size: -
cdr3_aa: CASQGSRSSSYEQYF
cdr3_nt: TGTGCCAGTCAAGGTAGCCGGTCCAGCTCCTACGAGCAGTACTTC

j_call: TRBJ2-6
d_call: -
v_call: TRBV6-5
clone_size: -
cdr3_aa: CASSRELSGANVLTF
cdr3_nt: TGTGCCAGCAGCCGGGAACTCTCTGGGGCCAACGTCCTGACTTTC

j_call: TRBJ1-1
d_call: TRBD1
v_call: TRBV6-1
clone_size: -
cdr3_aa: CASRTGGVNTEAFF
cdr3_nt: TGTGCCAGCAGGACAGGGGGCGTGAACACTGAAGCTTTCTTT

j_call: TRBJ1-3
d_call: -
v_call: TRBV7-9
clone_size: -
cdr3_aa: CASSLEAGVSGNTIYF
cdr3_nt: TGTGCCAGCAGCTTAGAGGCAGGGGTCTCTGGAAACACCATATATTTT

j_call: TRBJ2-7
d_call: -
v_call: TRBV7-2
clone_size: -
cdr3_aa: CASSQGRAYEQYF
cdr3_nt: TGTGCCAGCAGTCAGGGGCGCGCCTACGAGCAGTACTTC

j_call: TRBJ2-7
d_call: -
v_call: TRBV18
clone_size: -
cdr3_aa: CASSPISEGEQYF
cdr3_nt: TGTGCCAGCTCACCCATATCCGAGGGCGAGCAGTACTTC

j_call: TRBJ2-1
d_call: -
v_call: TRBV27
clone_size: -
cdr3_aa: CASSISEGGIYNEQFF
cdr3_nt: TGTGCCAGCAGTATCTCTGAGGGGGGGATATACAATGAGCAGTTCTTC

j_call: TRBJ2-7
d_call: -
v_call: TRBV5-1
clone_size: -
cdr3_aa: CASRRTGPSSYEQYF
cdr3_nt: TGCGCCAGCAGACGAACAGGGCCCAGCTCCTACGAGCAGTACTTC

j_call: TRBJ2-2
d_call: -
v_call: TRBV12-5
clone_size: -
cdr3_aa: CASGLDTGELFF
cdr3_nt: TGTGCTAGTGGTTTGGATACCGGGGAGCTGTTTTTT

j_call: TRBJ2-1
d_call: -
v_call: TRBV7-2
clone_size: -
cdr3_aa: CASSLALQYNEQFF
cdr3_nt: TGTGCCAGCAGCTTAGCTCTTCAGTACAATGAGCAGTTCTTC

j_call: TRBJ2-3
d_call: TRBD2
v_call: TRBV10-1
clone_size: -
cdr3_aa: CASSESLAGRPSTDTQYF
cdr3_nt: TGCGCCAGCAGTGAGTCACTAGCGGGCAGGCCTAGCACAGATACGCAGTATTTT

j_call: TRBJ1-1
d_call: -
v_call: TRBV9
clone_size: -
cdr3_aa: CASSIKGNTEAFF
cdr3_nt: TGTGCCAGCAGTATAAAAGGGAACACTGAAGCTTTCTTT

j_call: TRBJ1-1
d_call: -
v_call: TRBV30
clone_size: -
cdr3_aa: CAWSRTQTGWGFF
cdr3_nt: TGTGCCTGGAGTCGGACCCAGACCGGTTGGGGTTTCTTT

j_call: TRBJ1-1
d_call: TRBD1
v_call: TRBV7-8
clone_size: -
cdr3_aa: CASSKRDSSNTEAFF
cdr3_nt: TGTGCCAGCAGCAAGAGGGACAGCTCGAACACTGAAGCTTTCTTT

j_call: TRBJ2-2
d_call: TRBD1
v_call: TRBV6-5
clone_size: -
cdr3_aa: CASTVGQGDTGELFF
cdr3_nt: TGTGCCAGCACGGTAGGACAGGGGGACACCGGGGAGCTGTTTTTT

j_call: TRBJ1-4
d_call: -
v_call: TRBV28
clone_size: -
cdr3_aa: CASIGRANGKLFF
cdr3_nt: TGTGCCAGCATAGGACGGGCCAACGGAAAACTGTTTTTT

j_call: TRBJ2-2
d_call: -
v_call: TRBV5-4
clone_size: -
cdr3_aa: CASSLVGADTGELFF
cdr3_nt: TGTGCCAGCAGCTTGGTTGGGGCCGACACCGGGGAGCTGTTTTTT

j_call: TRBJ2-3
d_call: TRBD1
v_call: TRBV11-2
clone_size: -
cdr3_aa: CASSYRGRTDTQYF
cdr3_nt: TGTGCCAGCAGCTACAGGGGGCGAACAGATACGCAGTATTTT

j_call: TRBJ2-6
d_call: -
v_call: TRBV6-7
clone_size: -
cdr3_aa: CASSLARSGANVLTF
cdr3_nt: TGTGCCAGCAGTTTAGCCCGTTCTGGGGCCAACGTCCTGACTTTC

j_call: TRBJ2-3
d_call: TRBD1
v_call: TRBV2
clone_size: -
cdr3_aa: CASKRGTGMYGTDTQYF
cdr3_nt: TGTGCCAGCAAAAGGGGGACAGGGATGTACGGCACAGATACGCAGTATTTT